This T cell receptor (beta chain) is drawn from a study of cytomegalovirus exposure and HLA in healthy donors. Study-level results: Both high specificity and high sensitivity reportedly marked the classifier's diagnosis of cytomegalovirus status. About 90% or about 30% of the time was how often most TCR beta V segments were productive, according to an earlier analysis.

For this clone: Its target is not known.

This PCR relied on a set of 60 Vbeta primers and 13 Jbeta primers. Authors' analysis steps: About 9.9 million of the about 80 million unique TCR beta chains counted in a later analysis were shared. TCRdb's copy holds only in-frame clones and misses some; the assay was immunoSEQ multiplex PCR. V and J calls plus clone size are reproduced from that table; the DNA served to infer D and trimming. The sample lists about 91,000 clones; around 90% were seen once. The germline V gene has CDR1 SGHRS and CDR2 YFSETQ. The V gene lost 3 bases and the J gene lost 8 bases, with 14 bases spanning the gap. This CDR3 has 14 amino acids.

This TCR was recovered from a man between 18 and 29 years old in good health and CMV-seronegative. The V call is TRBV5-1, the J call TRBJ1-4; tentatively, D is TRBD1 (6 bases). The sample consisted of PBMCs. The CDR3 region has the DNA TGCGCCAGCAGCTCACAGGGTCCCCCAGAAAAACTGTTTTTT. Translated, it gives CASSSQGPPEKLFF.